This TCR beta chain originates from a study of cytomegalovirus exposure and HLA in healthy donors. 13 Jbeta primers and 60 Vbeta primers were used for the PCR. Clones were read by immunoSEQ multiplex PCR, and TCRdb kept only the in-frame ones, dropping some. The data show some 57,000 clones, about 71% seen once. Germline assignment: CDR1 MGHRA and CDR2 YSYEKL. The germline V and J ends were trimmed by 1 base and 4 bases, with 17 bases remaining between them. CDR3 size: 17 residues. This sequence joins TRBV4-1 and TRBJ2-1; maybe TRBD2 (7 bases). Sequenced: PBMCs. The clonotype was recovered from a woman aged 60-75 years in good health and CMV-seropositive. CDR3 bases: TGCGCCAGCAGCCAAGGTCGCCTCGGGGGGCAATACAATGAGCAGTTCTTC. As protein: CASSQGRLGGQYNEQFF.